These 8 T cell receptor beta chains originate from one sample sequenced in a study of cytomegalovirus exposure and HLA in healthy donors (dated by TCRdb to the late 2010s). The method was the immunoSEQ multiplex PCR assay. A mixture of 60 forward primers for TCR Vbeta segments and 13 reverse primers for TCR Jbeta segments was used in the multiplex PCR. TCRdb holds this immuneACCESS table with in-frame rearrangements only. Some clones are missing; in checked studies, unresolved V genes explain under half, and the rest has no known cause. This sample is represented by roughly 100,000 clones; approximately 84% of them were singletons. In total, the top ten clones hold around 5.6% of the sample. Sequencing input: PBMCs. Receptor source: a woman between 18 and 29 years old in good health and CMV-seropositive.

The V and J genes are TRBV9 and TRBJ2-1; D is unclear. Between the trimmed V and J ends, which lost 0 bases and 6 bases, there was a span of 10 bases. The CDR3 has 14 residues. Germline V gives CDR1 SGDLS, CDR2 YYNGEE. The DNA of the CDR3 is TGTGCCAGCAGCGTAGTCGGTAGTCCCAATGAGCAGTTCTTC. This translates into CASSVVGSPNEQFF.

The rearrangement joins TRBV7-9 to TRBJ2-6; tentative D call: TRBD1 (5 bases). The CDR3 runs to 18 residues. Trimming took 1 base from V and 0 from J, leaving 13 bases between them. Germline loops: CDR1 SEHNR, CDR2 FQNEAQ (reference sequence). The chain's CDR3 is CASSLGLRQTSGANVLTF. CDR3 DNA sequence: TGTGCCAGCAGCTTAGGGCTTAGACAGACCTCTGGGGCCAACGTCCTGACTTTC.

This rearrangement joins TRBV2 to TRBJ2-1, with D hard to call. This CDR3 contains 10 residues. Deletions cut 10 bases from V and 10 bases from J, with 11 bases between. CDR1 and CDR2 from the germline V gene are SNHLY and FYNNEI. The CDR3 spells CATLLSEQFF. In DNA form, the CDR3 reads TGTGCCACCCTTCTCTCCGAGCAGTTCTTC.

The chain recombines TRBV15 with TRBJ1-4; the match to TRBD1 covers 9 bases. With V trimmed by 3 bases and J by 7 bases, 9 bases remained unmatched. Germline lookup yields CDR1 LNHNV and CDR2 YYDKDF (reference sequence). This CDR3 is built from 16 residues. The CDR3 region has the DNA TGTGCCACCAGCAGGACAAGGGGACAGGGAGCTGAAAAACTGTTTTTT. The encoded protein is CATSRTRGQGAEKLFF.

The chain couples TRBV7-9 to TRBJ1-1; tentative D call: TRBD1 (6 bases). Trimming removed 3 bases at V and 5 bases at J, with 22 bases between. Germline-derived CDR1 and CDR2 are SEHNR and FQNEAQ (reference sequence). The CDR3 sequence is 17 residues long. CDR3 bases: TGTGCCAGCAGCTTGCCCAAACTGGGGGGGCTGGGGACTGAAGCTTTCTTT. This translates into CASSLPKLGGLGTEAFF.

The chain employs TRBV9 and TRBJ2-2, with 9 bases identical to TRBD2. Germline loops: CDR1 SGDLS, CDR2 YYNGEE. CDR3 size: 16 residues. V was pared by 0 bases and J by 6 bases, with 6 bases of the junction left unmatched. The CDR3, as DNA: TGTGCCAGCAGCGTAGACGGCGGGAGGGTTGCCGGGGAGCTGTTTTTT. Its translation is CASSVDGGRVAGELFF.

This CDR3 reads CATEVSYSNQPQHF. DNA for the CDR3: TGTGCCACCGAGGTGAGTTATAGCAATCAGCCCCAGCATTTT. This sequence joins TRBV19 and TRBJ1-5; D call uncertain. The V end was cut by 10 bases, the J end by 0 bases, with 13 bases between. This CDR3 is 14 amino acids long. Germline-derived CDR1 and CDR2 are LNHDA and SQIVND (reference sequence).

The chain uses TRBV27 and TRBJ2-7, with D perhaps TRBD2 (6 bases). This CDR3 comprises 14 residues. The V end was cut by 6 bases, the J end by 5 bases, with 17 bases between. Germline assignment: CDR1 MNHEY and CDR2 SMNVEV (reference sequence). The CDR3 loop is CASSSASSVHEQYF. The CDR3 nucleotides are TGTGCCAGCAGCTCCGCCTCTAGCGTCCACGAGCAGTACTTC.